This T cell receptor (beta chain) was captured by sequencing in a study of CD8 T cells in ankylosing spondylitis. By quantitative 5'-RACE with molecular barcodes, the TCR beta libraries were made. TCRdb analysed the 5' RACE reads with MiXCR anew, one entry per CDR3 protein. The top ten clones hold about a sixth of a sample with 390,000 or so distinct CDR3 sequences, about 22% of them seen once. This CDR3 has 14 amino acids. V lost 1 base, J lost 3 bases, and 9 bases lay in between. CDR1 is LGHDT, CDR2 YNNKEL, per germline (reference sequence). Comment on this clonotype: The antigen is not known.

Study results and limitations: Fewer than 10 highly homologous variants formed a TCR beta motif that appeared characteristic of ankylosing spondylitis blood.

The V and J genes are TRBV3-1 and TRBJ1-2; D is uncertain. The receptor comes from a male donor with ankylosing spondylitis. The specimen was blood, either unsorted or a sorted T cell fraction (not recorded which). CDR3: CASSQGDGDYGYTF. In DNA form, the CDR3 reads TGTGCCAGCAGCCAAGGCGACGGAGACTATGGCTACACCTTC.